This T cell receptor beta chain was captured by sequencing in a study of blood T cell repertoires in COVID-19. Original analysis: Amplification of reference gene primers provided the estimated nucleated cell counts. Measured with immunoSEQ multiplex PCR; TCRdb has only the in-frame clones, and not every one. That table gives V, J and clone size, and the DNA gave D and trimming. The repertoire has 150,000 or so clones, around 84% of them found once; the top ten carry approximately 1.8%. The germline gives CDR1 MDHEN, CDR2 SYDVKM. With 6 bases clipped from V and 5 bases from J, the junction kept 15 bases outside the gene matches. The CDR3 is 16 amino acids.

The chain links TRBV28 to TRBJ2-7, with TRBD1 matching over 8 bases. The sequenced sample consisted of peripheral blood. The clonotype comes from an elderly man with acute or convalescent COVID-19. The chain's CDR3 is CASSLAQGASTDEQYV. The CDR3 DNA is TGTGCCAGCAGCCTTGCCCAGGGGGCGTCAACTGACGAGCAGTACGTC.